This T cell receptor beta chain was profiled in a study of T-cell reconstitution after alpha-beta-depleted transplantation in children. The table lists this clonotype with many counts. Unique molecular identifiers were incorporated during preparation of the TCRbeta library. One entry per CDR3 protein results from TCRdb running MiXCR on the PCR reads. The sample records 230,000 or so distinct CDR3 sequences, around 12% being singletons. The clonotype was recovered from a human donor who donated a stem cell graft to a child with acute lymphoblastic leukemia. The input for sequencing was PBMCs from the stem cell graft donor, taken from the stem cell graft.

The chain's CDR3 is CASRLSGGAPDTQYF. The CDR3, as DNA: TGTGCCAGCAGGCTTAGCGGGGGGGCTCCGGATACGCAGTATTTT. The rearrangement links TRBV12-3 or TRBV12-4 to TRBJ2-3; 11 bases are a match to TRBD2. The J segment lost 6 bases and the V segment lost 6 bases, leaving 8 bases of the junction unmatched. CDR3 length: 15 residues.